This entry describes one TCR beta chain. Its antigen has not been determined. Per-nucleotide qualities are absent, and no much larger clonotype sits a single base away. No immune events such as infections were documented for the healthy donors during the collection period. Healthy-donor blood repertoires served as a training cohort to calibrate time-dependent variance in a beta-binomial model of T-cell clone differential abundance. There were roughly 10 healthy donors in the training cohort, of whom 3 were female and 7 were male. On average the donors were about 45 years old, and their ages spanned roughly 29 to 64 years. Obtained from a commercial supplier, whole blood was collected from each healthy donor at three time points set around 2 weeks apart. For immunosequencing, genomic DNA was extracted from whole blood that had not been sorted. These data originate in a study of identifying expanded T cells in peripheral blood (dated by TCRdb to the late 2010s). Regarding the study in general: Separate aliquots of the same genomic DNA pool were sequenced to produce technical replicates, and four replicates were compared in pairs. What the work shows at the level of the full study, not this receptor alone: The authors expected that over much longer intervals, such as months to years, biological variance in healthy repertoires might increase even further. Between technical replicates the binomial model flagged approximately 1.2 differentially abundant clones, whereas over around 2 weeks the binomial model flagged about 15 and over about 4 weeks 19 to 20. Variance in clone template counts between roughly two-week samples significantly increased with total template count across all healthy donors. Both the number of clones called differentially abundant and the false-positive rate were significantly reduced by the beta-binomial model across all healthy-donor time intervals.

The immunoSEQ Assay, which uses bias-controlled multiplex PCR amplification of genomic DNA, was used to profile TCRbeta CDR3 regions. On the study's bioinformatics: The absolute abundance of each unique TCRbeta CDR3 region was quantified after sequences were collapsed and filtered. Differential abundance was tested with a binomial (Fisher-equivalent) model and with a beta-binomial model adding time-dependent variance fitted from healthy donors. Clones with fewer than 5 combined templates were removed, and differential abundance was called for clones with a Benjamini-Hochberg FDR below 0.01. Using the form v = (b*log(k)+a)^2, the beta-binomial variance was modeled as a function of the total template count across the two samples. TCRdb stores this immuneACCESS table with in-frame sequences only. Part of the clones is absent; in the studies checked, under half of the shortfall reflects unresolved V genes, and no reason is known for the rest. D and trimming come from the DNA, and the V and J calls and clone size come from that table. A total of some 120,000 clones appear in this sample, roughly 82% of them only once. Approximately 3% of the sample rests with the top ten.

The sample was blood. This TCR came from a person aged 18 to 75 in good health.

The nucleotide sequence reads as follows: TGTGCCAGCTCACCACGGCAGGGGAGTTACAATGAGCAGTTCTTC. Translation gives CASSPRQGSYNEQFF. The V gene is TRBV18 and the J gene is TRBJ2-1, and TRBD1 may be the D gene, going by 6 matching bases. The trim is 1 base for V and 4 bases for J, with a gap of 11 bases between the germline ends. The CDR3, from cysteine to phenylalanine, totals 15 residues. The read is trimmed to its CDR3 DNA, 45 bases read in frame from base 1. According to the germline V gene, CDR1 reads KGHSH and CDR2 reads LQKENI.